Sequencing of this TCR beta chain was carried out in a study of identifying expanded T cells in peripheral blood. About this clone itself: Antigen unknown.

V lost 10 bases and J lost 3; bases outside the gene matches: 15. This CDR3 comprises 16 residues. Germline V CDR1 and CDR2: SGDLS, YYNGEE. Findings and caveats of the study: Differentially abundant clones: about 1.2 between replicates, approximately 15 at around 14 days, around 20 at four.

No infections or other immune events were documented during collection. Data came from immunoSEQ multiplex PCR; TCRdb stores just in-frame clones and leaves some out. The table lists 50,000 to 70,000 clones, about 89% of them singletons, with 4.7% in the top ten. V usage is TRBV9 and J usage is TRBJ2-2; the match to TRBD1 covers 7 bases. What was sequenced was blood. The TCR originated in a person aged 18 to 75 in good health. This CDR3 reads CARLNNRGQYTGELFF. CDR3 coding DNA: TGTGCCCGCCTAAATAACAGGGGACAATACACCGGGGAGCTGTTTTTT. Combining the CDR3 with reference TRBV9 and TRBJ2-2 gives the whole variable domain DSGVTQTPKHLITATGQRVTLRCSPRSGDLSVYWYQQSLDQGLQFLIQYYNGEERAKGNILERFSAQQFPDLHSELNLSSLELGDSALYFCARLNNRGQYTGELFFGEGSRLTVL.